Listed here are 23 T cell receptor beta chains from one sample, sequenced in a study of brain T cells in children with intractable seizures (dated by TCRdb to the early 2020s). The intended sense of this specimen's time point label: resected brain tissue, or blood drawn just prior to surgery. Libraries came from the immunoSEQ multiplex PCR assay. Not all clones reach the TCRdb copy of this immuneACCESS table, which keeps in-frame sequences only. Checked studies attribute under half of the gap to unresolved V genes and leave the rest unexplained. The sample records about 76,000 clones, 85% to 95% of which are singletons. The ten largest make up approximately 1.4% of the sample. Specimen: peripheral blood, collected at surgery. The receptors derive from a boy younger than two with tuberous sclerosis and intractable seizures.

The rearrangement uses TRBV25-1 and TRBJ1-2; tentatively, D is TRBD1 (6 bases). V lost 3 bases and J lost 4, with 12 bases in between. The CDR3 is 14 residues long. CDR1 and CDR2 from the germline V gene are MGHDK and SYGVNS. The DNA for the CDR3 is TGTGCCAGCAGTGACAGGGGATTCGGCTATGGCTACACCTTC. This encodes CASSDRGFGYGYTF.

This rearrangement joins TRBV27 to TRBJ2-7, with 7 bases fitting TRBD2. V gave up 4 bases and J gave up 0 bases; unmatched junction bases: 3. CDR3 length: 14 amino acids. Germline lookup yields CDR1 MNHEY and CDR2 SMNVEV (reference sequence). The CDR3 here is CASSSLAASYEQYF. CDR3 nucleotides: TGTGCCAGCAGTTCTCTAGCGGCCTCCTACGAGCAGTACTTC.

This clone was detected only once. This chain uses TRBV27 with TRBJ2-7; 11 bases match TRBD2. The trim removed 2 bases at V and 5 bases at J, leaving 14 bases unmatched. Looked up from germline, CDR1 is MNHEY and CDR2 is SMNVEV (reference sequence). The CDR3 totals 18 residues. CDR3 sequence: CASSLRNSGGAKVNEQYF. The CDR3 nucleotides are TGTGCCAGCAGTTTAAGAAATAGCGGGGGGGCCAAGGTGAACGAGCAGTACTTC.

This chain connects TRBV4-1 to TRBJ1-2, with TRBD1 matching over 9 bases. Germline assignment: CDR1 MGHRA and CDR2 YSYEKL. The length of the CDR3 is 16 residues. V shed 5 bases, J shed 3 bases, and the junction held 10 bases outside the gene matches. The CDR3 DNA follows: TGCGCCAGCAGCGCCCCGGGACAGGGTGGAGACTATGGCTACACCTTC. Protein: CASSAPGQGGDYGYTF.

A single count supports this clone. V is TRBV7-3 and J is TRBJ2-2; D not certain. The CDR3 is made up of 17 amino acids. The germline V gene encodes CDR1 SGHTA and CDR2 FQGTGA. The V and J ends lost 5 bases and 4 bases respectively, with 20 bases between them. The CDR3 DNA reads as TGTGCCAGCAGCCTTGGACCTATTAACTCGGGCACCGGGGAGCTGTTTTTT. Translating gives CASSLGPINSGTGELFF.

This chain connects TRBV7-8 to TRBJ2-2; 13 positions agree with TRBD2. CDR3 length: 16 amino acids. The germline CDR1 and CDR2 sequences are SGHVS and FQNEAQ. With 8 bases clipped from V and 6 bases from J, the junction kept 9 bases outside the gene matches. CDR3 sequence (DNA): TGTGCCAGCTCCGTGGGGACTAGCGGGAAAGCCGGGGAGCTGTTTTTT. It encodes CASSVGTSGKAGELFF.

The J gene is TRBJ1-1, the V gene TRBV6-6, with 8 bases aligning to TRBD1. With 0 bases clipped from V and 4 bases from J, the junction kept 1 base outside the gene matches. Germline CDR1 and CDR2: MNHNY and SVGAGI (reference sequence). The CDR3 totals 14 residues. The CDR3 is CASSYSQGATEAFF. As DNA, the CDR3 is TGTGCCAGCAGTTACTCTCAGGGGGCCACTGAAGCTTTCTTT.

The chain has TRBV2 and TRBJ2-1; 11 bases align to TRBD2. Unmatched junction bases numbered 5, after V lost 3 bases and J lost 7 bases. Germline lookup yields CDR1 SNHLY and CDR2 FYNNEI. This CDR3 is 15 amino acids long. This CDR3 reads CASSDSGGGSNEQFF. The CDR3 nucleotides are TGTGCCAGCAGTGATAGCGGGGGGGGTTCGAATGAGCAGTTCTTC.

This chain connects TRBV3-1 (or the pseudogene TRBV3-2) to TRBJ1-6, with 8 bases identical to TRBD1. The V segment lost 2 bases and the J segment 7 bases; nucleotides outside the gene matches: 4. Germline-derived CDR1 and CDR2 are LGHDT and YNNKEL (reference sequence). The CDR3 has 15 amino acids. The CDR3 DNA sequence: TGTGCCAGCAGCCAATGGACAGGGTCGAATTCACCCCTCCACTTT. Translating it yields CASSQWTGSNSPLHF.

V gene TRBV24-1 combines with J gene TRBJ2-3; a weak D match, TRBD1 (5 bases). The germline V gene has CDR1 KGHDR and CDR2 SFDVKD. This CDR3 has 11 amino acids. Between the trimmed V and J ends, which lost 9 bases and 6 bases, there was a span of 9 bases. The CDR3 protein is CATAQEDTQYF. The CDR3, as DNA: TGTGCCACCGCACAGGAGGATACGCAGTATTTT.

The count of this clone is one. The rearrangement joins TRBV2 to TRBJ2-3; D gene unclear. The V end lost 7 bases, the J end lost 2 bases, and 10 bases lay between the germline ends. From germline, CDR1 is SNHLY and CDR2 FYNNEI. The CDR3 extends over 13 amino acids. In nucleotides, the CDR3 is TGTGCCAGCACTCTGGGTTCCACAGATACGCAGTATTTT. Its protein is CASTLGSTDTQYF.

J is TRBJ2-3 and V is TRBV2, with 9 bases matching TRBD2. CDR1 and CDR2 from the germline V gene are SNHLY and FYNNEI. The CDR3 contains 15 residues. With 3 bases clipped from V and 3 bases from J, the junction kept 4 bases outside the gene matches. Written as DNA, the CDR3 is TGTGCCAGCAGTGAGGCTAGCGGGATAACAGATACGCAGTATTTT. Amino acid sequence: CASSEASGITDTQYF. The whole variable domain, remainder taken from reference TRBV2 and TRBJ2-3, is EPEVTQTPSHQVTQMGQEVILRCVPISNHLYFYWYRQILGQKVEFLVSFYNNEISEKSEIFDDQFSVERPDGSNFTLKIRSTKLEDSAMYFCASSEASGITDTQYFGPGTRLTVL.

The chain links TRBV14 to TRBJ2-7; 12 bases agree with TRBD2. Trimming took 3 bases from V and 3 from J; bases not matched to a gene: 3. The CDR3 runs to 15 residues. Germline values: CDR1 SGHDN, CDR2 FVKESK. The CDR3 nucleotides read TGTGCCAGCAGCCATCCTAGCGGGGGGGTCTACGAGCAGTACTTC. Translated, it gives CASSHPSGGVYEQYF.

This chain uses TRBV6-6 with TRBJ1-2, with D tentatively TRBD1 (5 bases). CDR1 is MNHNY and CDR2 is SVGAGI in the germline V gene (reference sequence). The CDR3 covers 11 residues. The ends were cut back, 10 bases at V and 4 bases at J, with 10 bases in the middle. The CDR3 region has the DNA TGTGCCATCCGACAGATCTATGGCTACACCTTC. This sequence encodes CAIRQIYGYTF.

The sample holds one count of this clone. The chain uses TRBV4-2 and TRBJ2-7, with 7 bases identical to TRBD1. V was clipped by 0 bases and J by 4 bases; unmatched bases: 9. CDR3 length: 16 amino acids. CDR1 is LGHNA and CDR2 is YNFKEQ in the germline V gene. CDR3: CASSQDLPGQRYEQYF. The CDR3 DNA follows: TGTGCCAGCAGCCAAGATCTCCCGGGACAGAGGTACGAGCAGTACTTC.

The chain recombines TRBV2 with TRBJ1-5, with 8 bases aligning to TRBD1. The CDR3 covers 15 residues. Trimming removed 4 bases from V and 6 bases from J; junction bases left unmatched: 8. The germline gives CDR1 SNHLY, CDR2 FYNNEI. The CDR3 DNA is TGTGCCAGCAGTGGAAAGACAGGGGTTGGTCAGCCCCAGCATTTT. It is translated as CASSGKTGVGQPQHF.

Turning to this clone: Its ends do not fully match the called genes, so a read error is possible. The chain recombines TRBV7-7 with TRBJ2-2, with D perhaps matching TRBD1 (5 bases). The CDR3 sequence is 14 residues long. The germline gives CDR1 SSHAT, CDR2 FNYEAQ (reference sequence). In nucleotides, the CDR3 is TGTGCTAGCAGCTTACAGGCGAACACCGGGGAGCTGTTTTTT. It translates to CASSLQANTGELFF. Looking up the rest from reference TRBV7-7 and TRBJ2-2 gives the full variable domain: GAGVSQSPRYKVTKRGQDVTLRCDPISSHATLYWYQQALGQGPEFLTYFNYEAQPDKSGLPSDRFSAERPEGSISTLTIQRTEQRDSAMYRCASSLQANTGELFFGEGSRLTVL.

The chain carries TRBV6-6 and TRBJ2-3, with TRBD2 matching over 8 bases. CDR1 MNHNY and CDR2 SVGAGI come from the germline V gene (reference sequence). The CDR3 consists of 13 residues. Trimming at V came to 6 bases and at J to 1 base, leaving 0 bases not matched to a gene. The CDR3 nucleotides are TGTGCCAGCAGACTAGCGGGCACAGATACGCAGTATTTT. This codes for CASRLAGTDTQYF.

The chain couples TRBV13 to TRBJ2-7; D might be TRBD1 (6 bases). Trimming removed 2 bases at V and 0 bases at J, with 20 bases between. Germline CDR1 is PRHDT and CDR2 is FYEKMQ (reference sequence). The CDR3 extends over 18 amino acids. CDR3 nucleotide sequence: TGTGCCAGCAGCTTAAGTCTGTCGAGAGTCAGGGGCTCCTACGAGCAGTACTTC. This sequence encodes CASSLSLSRVRGSYEQYF.

Only a few counts were recorded for this clone. The chain carries TRBV9 and TRBJ1-2, with D possibly TRBD1 on 6 matching bases. V dropped 1 base and J dropped 5 bases, with 15 bases sitting between them. The CDR3 spans 15 residues. The germline CDR1 and CDR2 sequences are SGDLS and YYNGEE. This chain's CDR3 is CASSVSQGIEYGYTF. As DNA, the CDR3 is TGTGCCAGCAGCGTAAGTCAGGGGATAGAGTATGGCTACACCTTC.

The chain combines TRBV30 with TRBJ2-5; D uncertain. The V end was cut by 8 bases, the J end by 3 bases, with 13 bases between. The CDR3 runs to 12 residues. The germline V gene encodes CDR1 GTSNPN and CDR2 SVGIG (reference sequence). The CDR3 DNA follows: TGTGCCGGCACCCTGATCGAAGAGACCCAGTACTTC. This translates into CAGTLIEETQYF.

The genes are TRBV5-5 and TRBJ1-2, with a tentative D call TRBD1 (6 bases). This CDR3 has 15 residues. Per the germline V gene, CDR1 is SGHKS and CDR2 is YYEKEE (reference sequence). The V end was cut by 1 base, the J end by 6 bases, with 16 bases between. Here the CDR3 reads CASSLYPRGAHGYTF. Here the CDR3 DNA reads TGTGCCAGCAGCTTGTACCCACGGGGGGCCCATGGCTACACCTTC.

The chain has TRBV19 and TRBJ2-4, with D perhaps given as TRBD1 or TRBD2 (6 bases each). Germline loops: CDR1 LNHDA, CDR2 SQIVND (reference sequence). V shed 3 bases and J shed 6 bases, with 12 bases lying between them. CDR3 length equals 14 residues. CDR3 coding DNA: TGTGCCAGTAGTATTGGAGGGGGACGAAACATTCAGTACTTC. It specifies CASSIGGGRNIQYF.